The clone carrying this T cell receptor (beta chain) showed up just a few times. Its antigen is currently unknown. PCR was performed a second time for about 7 to 12 cycles using a sample-barcoded 5' primer and a J-beta primer mix. Via MiXCR, TCRdb re-called the 5' RACE reads, giving one row per CDR3 protein. The table includes around 750,000 distinct CDR3 sequences, 53% detected once. This specimen comes from a study of blood T cells in healthy people across ages. The CDR3 covers 16 residues. V gave up 1 base and J gave up 8 bases; unmatched junction bases: 8. CDR1 and CDR2 from the germline V gene are SGHAT and FQNNGV. Study outcomes and limitations: Among long-lived donors, naive CD4+ cells were more numerous and diversity higher than in aged donors.

V is TRBV11-2 and J is TRBJ2-1; 10 nucleotides agree with TRBD2. The receptor was isolated from a man aged 80 or over in good health. Sequencing input: blood. The CDR3 sequence: CASSLVVAGGRDEQFF. As DNA, the CDR3 is TGTGCCAGCAGCTTAGTGGTAGCGGGAGGTAGGGATGAGCAGTTCTTC.